This T cell receptor beta chain emerged from a study of cytomegalovirus exposure and HLA in healthy donors. Whole-study results and caveats: In vitro data verified a few CMV-associated chains as specific for CMV antigens. Upon later analysis, HLA-associated TCR beta chains proved more clonally expanded than other, equally common chains. Reports showed the classifier diagnosing cytomegalovirus status with high specificity and sensitivity.

Amplification used 60 Vbeta primers and 13 Jbeta primers. TCRdb's table, derived via immunoSEQ multiplex PCR, lists solely in-frame clones and lacks some. The table has under 150,000 clones, 75% to 80% seen once. The V segment lost 1 base and the J segment 4 bases; nucleotides outside the gene matches: 3. Germline V gene lookup returns CDR1 MDHEN and CDR2 SYDVKM. The CDR3 is 15 amino acids. Comments on this clone: Its antigen is unidentified.

The sample consisted of PBMCs. V and J are TRBV28 and TRBJ2-2; 7 nucleotides agree with TRBD1. This receptor was taken from a woman between 40 and 50 years old in good health and CMV-seronegative. This CDR3 reads CASSLYRGSTGELFF. CDR3 coding DNA: TGTGCCAGCAGTTTATACAGGGGATCCACCGGGGAGCTGTTTTTT.